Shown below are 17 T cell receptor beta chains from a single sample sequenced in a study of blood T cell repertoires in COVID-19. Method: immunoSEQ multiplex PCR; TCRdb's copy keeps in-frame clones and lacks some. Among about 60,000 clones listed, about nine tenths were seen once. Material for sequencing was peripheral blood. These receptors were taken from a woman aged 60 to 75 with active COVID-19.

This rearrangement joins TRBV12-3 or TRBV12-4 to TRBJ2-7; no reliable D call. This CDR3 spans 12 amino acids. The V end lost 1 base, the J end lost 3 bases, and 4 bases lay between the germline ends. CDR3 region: CASSLGHYEQYF. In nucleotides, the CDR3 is TGTGCCAGCAGTTTAGGGCACTACGAGCAGTACTTC.

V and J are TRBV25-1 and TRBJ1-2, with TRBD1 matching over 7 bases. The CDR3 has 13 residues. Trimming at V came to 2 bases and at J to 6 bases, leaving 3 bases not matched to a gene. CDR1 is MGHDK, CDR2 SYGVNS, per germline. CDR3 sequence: CASSERGGDGYTF. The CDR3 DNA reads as TGTGCCAGCAGTGAAAGAGGGGGCGATGGCTACACCTTC.

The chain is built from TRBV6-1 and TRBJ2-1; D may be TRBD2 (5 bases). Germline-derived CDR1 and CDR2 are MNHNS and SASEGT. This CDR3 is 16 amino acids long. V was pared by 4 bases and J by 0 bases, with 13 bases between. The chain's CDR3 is CASSAFSGSSYNEQFF. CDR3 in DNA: TGTGCCAGCAGTGCTTTCAGCGGCAGCTCCTACAATGAGCAGTTCTTC.

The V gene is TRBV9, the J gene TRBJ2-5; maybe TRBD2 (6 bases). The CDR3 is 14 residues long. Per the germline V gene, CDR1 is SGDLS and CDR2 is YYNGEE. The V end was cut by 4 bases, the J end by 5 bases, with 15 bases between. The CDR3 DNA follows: TGTGCCAGCAGCATACGGGGGTCTGAGGAGACCCAGTACTTC. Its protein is CASSIRGSEETQYF.

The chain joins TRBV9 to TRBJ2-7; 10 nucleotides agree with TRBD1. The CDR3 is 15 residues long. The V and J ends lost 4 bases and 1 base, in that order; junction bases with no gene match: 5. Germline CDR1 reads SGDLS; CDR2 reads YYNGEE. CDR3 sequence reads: CASSPRDRGSYEQYF. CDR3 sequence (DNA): TGTGCCAGCAGCCCACGGGACAGGGGATCCTACGAGCAGTACTTC.

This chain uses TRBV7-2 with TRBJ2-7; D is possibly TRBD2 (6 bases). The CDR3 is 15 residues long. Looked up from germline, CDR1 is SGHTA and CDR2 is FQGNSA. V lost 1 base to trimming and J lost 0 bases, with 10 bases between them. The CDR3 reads CASSLGVGGSYEQYF. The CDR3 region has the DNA TGTGCCAGCAGCTTAGGGGTGGGGGGCTCCTACGAGCAGTACTTC.

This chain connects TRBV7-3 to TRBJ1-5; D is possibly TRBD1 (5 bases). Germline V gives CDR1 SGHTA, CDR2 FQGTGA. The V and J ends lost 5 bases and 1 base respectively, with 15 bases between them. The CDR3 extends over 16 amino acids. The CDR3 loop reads CASSGSPQGSNQPQHF. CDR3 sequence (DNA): TGTGCCAGCAGCGGCAGTCCTCAGGGAAGCAATCAGCCCCAGCATTTT.

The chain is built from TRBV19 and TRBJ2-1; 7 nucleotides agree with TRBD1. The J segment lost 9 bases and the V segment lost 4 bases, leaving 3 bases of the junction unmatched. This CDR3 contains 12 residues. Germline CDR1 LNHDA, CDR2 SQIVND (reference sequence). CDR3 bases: TGTGCCAGTAGTACCCCAGGGGGTGAGCAGTTCTTC. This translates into CASSTPGGEQFF. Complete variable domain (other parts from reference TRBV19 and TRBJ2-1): DGGITQSPKYLFRKEGQNVTLSCEQNLNHDAMYWYRQDPGQGLRLIYYSQIVNDFQKGDIAEGYSVSREKKESFPLTVTSAQKNPTAFYLCASSTPGGEQFFGPGTRLTVL.

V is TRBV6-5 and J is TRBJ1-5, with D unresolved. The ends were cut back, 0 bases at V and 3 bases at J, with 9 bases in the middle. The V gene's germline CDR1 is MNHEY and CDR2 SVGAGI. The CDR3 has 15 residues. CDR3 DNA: TGTGCCAGCAGTTACTCAGGACTCTTCAATCAGCCCCAGCATTTT. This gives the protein CASSYSGLFNQPQHF.

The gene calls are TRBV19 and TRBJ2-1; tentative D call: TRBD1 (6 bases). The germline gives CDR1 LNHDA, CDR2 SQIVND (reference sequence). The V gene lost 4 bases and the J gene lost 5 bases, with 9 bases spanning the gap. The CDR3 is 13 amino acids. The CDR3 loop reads CASSTGTNNEQFF. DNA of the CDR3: TGTGCCAGTAGTACCGGGACAAACAATGAGCAGTTCTTC. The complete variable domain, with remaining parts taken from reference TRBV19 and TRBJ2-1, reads DGGITQSPKYLFRKEGQNVTLSCEQNLNHDAMYWYRQDPGQGLRLIYYSQIVNDFQKGDIAEGYSVSREKKESFPLTVTSAQKNPTAFYLCASSTGTNNEQFFGPGTRLTVL.

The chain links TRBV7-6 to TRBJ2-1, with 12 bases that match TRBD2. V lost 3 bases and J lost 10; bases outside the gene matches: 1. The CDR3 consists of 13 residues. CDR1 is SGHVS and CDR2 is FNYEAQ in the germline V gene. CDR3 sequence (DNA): TGTGCCAGCAGCTTCGGGACTAGCGGGGAGCAGTTCTTC. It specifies CASSFGTSGEQFF. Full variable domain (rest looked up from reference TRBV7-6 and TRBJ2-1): GAGVSQSPRYKVTKRGQDVALRCDPISGHVSLYWYRQALGQGPEFLTYFNYEAQQDKSGLPNDRFSAERPEGSISTLTIQRTEQRDSAMYRCASSFGTSGEQFFGPGTRLTVL.

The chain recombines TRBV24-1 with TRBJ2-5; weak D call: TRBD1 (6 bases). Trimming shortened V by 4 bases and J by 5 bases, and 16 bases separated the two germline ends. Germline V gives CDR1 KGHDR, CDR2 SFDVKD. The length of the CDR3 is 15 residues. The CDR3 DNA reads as TGTGCCACCAGTGACTCTCATGGGGGCGGGGAGACCCAGTACTTC. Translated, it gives CATSDSHGGGETQYF.

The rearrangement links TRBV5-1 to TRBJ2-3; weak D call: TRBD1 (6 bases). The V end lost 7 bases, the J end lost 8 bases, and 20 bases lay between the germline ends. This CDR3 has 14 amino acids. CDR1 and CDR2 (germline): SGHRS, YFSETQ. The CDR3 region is CASLSGREGGTQYF. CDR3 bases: TGCGCCAGCTTAAGCGGCAGGGAAGGGGGTACGCAGTATTTT.

DNA for the CDR3: TGTGCCAGCACTACCGCGACAGTTCTTGAACTGTTTTTT. Translation: CASTTATVLELFF. The chain carries TRBV28 and TRBJ1-4; TRBD1 is a possible D gene (5 bases). The CDR3 runs 13 residues. V lost 7 bases and J 12 bases, leaving 18 bases between the germline ends. Germline V lookup: CDR1 MDHEN, CDR2 SYDVKM. Using reference TRBV28 and TRBJ1-4 for the parts outside the CDR3, the full variable domain is DVKVTQSSRYLVKRTGEKVFLECVQDMDHENMFWYRQDPGLGLRLIYFSYDVKMKEKGDIPEGYSVSREKKERFSLILESASTNQTSMYLCASTTATVLELFFGSGTQLSVL.

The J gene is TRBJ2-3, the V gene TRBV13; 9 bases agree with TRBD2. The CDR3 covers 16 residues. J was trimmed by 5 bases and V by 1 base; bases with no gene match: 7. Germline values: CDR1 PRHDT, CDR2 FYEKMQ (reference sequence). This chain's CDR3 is CASSLVGRGGQDTQYF. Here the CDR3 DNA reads TGTGCCAGCAGCTTAGTCGGGCGGGGGGGCCAAGATACGCAGTATTTT. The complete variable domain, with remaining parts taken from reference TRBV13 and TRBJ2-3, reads AAGVIQSPRHLIKEKRETATLKCYPIPRHDTVYWYQQGPGQDPQFLISFYEKMQSDKGSIPDRFSAQQFSDYHSELNMSSLELGDSALYFCASSLVGRGGQDTQYFGPGTRLTVL.

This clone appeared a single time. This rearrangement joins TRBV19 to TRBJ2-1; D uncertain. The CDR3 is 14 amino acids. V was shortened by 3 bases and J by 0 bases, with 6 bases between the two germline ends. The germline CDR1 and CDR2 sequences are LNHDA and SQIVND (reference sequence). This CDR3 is CASSITSSYNEQFF. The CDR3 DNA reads TGTGCCAGTAGTATCACCAGCTCCTACAATGAGCAGTTCTTC.

The CDR3 protein is CASLSPSGSNTEAFF. The CDR3 coding sequence is TGTGCCAGTTTATCCCCATCAGGGTCTAACACTGAAGCTTTCTTT. The chain uses TRBV19 and TRBJ1-1, with D perhaps TRBD1 (5 bases). Germline CDR1 LNHDA, CDR2 SQIVND (reference sequence). CDR3 length: 15 amino acids. The V gene lost 8 bases and the J gene lost 2 bases, with 18 bases spanning the gap.